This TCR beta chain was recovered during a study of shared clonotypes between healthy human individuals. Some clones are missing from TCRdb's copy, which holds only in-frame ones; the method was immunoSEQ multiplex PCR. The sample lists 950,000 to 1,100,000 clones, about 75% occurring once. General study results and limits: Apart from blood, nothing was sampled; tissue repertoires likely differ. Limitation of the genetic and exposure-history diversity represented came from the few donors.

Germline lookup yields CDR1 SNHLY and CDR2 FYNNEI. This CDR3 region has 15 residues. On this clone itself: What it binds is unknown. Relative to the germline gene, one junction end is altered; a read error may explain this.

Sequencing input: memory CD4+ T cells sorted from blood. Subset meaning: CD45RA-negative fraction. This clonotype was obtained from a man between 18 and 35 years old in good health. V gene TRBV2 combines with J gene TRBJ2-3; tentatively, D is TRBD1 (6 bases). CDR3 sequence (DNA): TGTGCCAGCAATGAATTTGCAGGGGCCCTAGATACGCAGTATTTT. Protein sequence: CASNEFAGALDTQYF. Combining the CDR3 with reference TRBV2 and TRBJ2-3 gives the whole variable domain EPEVTQTPSHQVTQMGQEVILRCVPISNHLYFYWYRQILGQKVEFLVSFYNNEISEKSEIFDDQFSVERPDGSNFTLKIRSTKLEDSAMYFCASNEFAGALDTQYFGPGTRLTVL.